The clone carrying this TCR beta chain has a single count. The target antigen is unknown. CDR3 and TCR beta VDJ profiling relied on genomic DNA as the template. TCRdb used MiXCR to reprocess the reads, holding one entry per CDR3 protein. Counted here are about 160,000 distinct CDR3 sequences, 70% to 75% occurring once; the ten biggest clones make up approximately 48%. Sequencing was done on patients that had shown CD8+CD57+ cell expansion by flow cytometry. The sample comes from a study of CD8+CD57+ T cells in acquired aplastic anemia. Overall study results and limits: Researchers reported that CD8+ Simpson's diversity was not significantly different in patients versus controls.

Germline CDR1 reads DFQATT; CDR2 reads SNEGSKA (reference sequence). The length of the CDR3 is 14 residues. The trim removed 6 bases at V and 5 bases at J, leaving 12 bases unmatched. This clonotype originated in a human donor with aplastic anemia. The sequenced sample consisted of sorted CD4+, CD8+, or CD8+CD57+ T cells (not recorded which) from PBMCs. The gene calls are TRBV20-1 and TRBJ1-2, with 7 bases identical to TRBD1. The CDR3 coding sequence is TGCAGTGCGAGATTCCGGGACAGACGATATGGCTACACCTTC. Amino acids: CSARFRDRRYGYTF.